The rows below give T cell receptor beta chains drawn from one sample of a study of T cell responses to AZD1222 COVID-19 vaccine. The table came from immunoSEQ multiplex PCR; TCRdb's copy has only in-frame clones and leaves some out. The table includes about 84,000 clones, around nine tenths detected once. Sequences were derived from peripheral blood, sampled 28 days after the second AZD1222 dose. These receptors were obtained from an adult who received the AZD1222 COVID-19 vaccine. Each CDR3 is given with its conserved first and last residue. Each record gives: CDR3 DNA, CDR3 protein, clone size, D gene, J gene, V gene. A D gene is named only where the DNA matches it firmly. Part of the rows lack a size; the others show once, few, many or a class for expanded clones.

TGCGCCAGCAGCCAAGGGGTGGATCAGCCCCAGCATTTT,CASSQGVDQPQHF,NA,NA,TRBJ1-5,TRBV4-3
TGTGCCAGCAGCTTACTGACGCTTAGCTATGGCTACACCTTC,CASSLLTLSYGYTF,NA,NA,TRBJ1-2,TRBV7-9
TGCAGTGCTGGTGGCTGGGGTAATGAAAAACTGTTTTTT,CSAGGWGNEKLFF,NA,NA,TRBJ1-4,TRBV20-1
TGTGCCAGCAGCCAAGGGGGGCCCGGGGAGCTGTTTTTT,CASSQGGPGELFF,NA,NA,TRBJ2-2,TRBV3-1/TRBV3-2
TGCGCCAGCAGCCAAGATCAGGCAGGACTGGGGAATCAGCCCCAGCATTTT,CASSQDQAGLGNQPQHF,once,NA,TRBJ1-5,TRBV4-3
TGTGCCAGCATCCCCCGGGCCCCCGGGGGCGAGCAGTACTTC,CASIPRAPGGEQYF,NA,NA,TRBJ2-7,TRBV6-2/TRBV6-3
TGTGCCAGCATGGGGGGGTACTATGGCTACACCTTC,CASMGGYYGYTF,NA,NA,TRBJ1-2,TRBV2
TGTGCCAGCAGTTACTCGACAGGAGACTATGGCTACACCTTC,CASSYSTGDYGYTF,NA,NA,TRBJ1-2,TRBV6-5
TGCGCCAGCAGTGTTCGCCCGCGGGGAGCCAAAAACATTCAGTACTTC,CASSVRPRGAKNIQYF,NA,NA,TRBJ2-4,TRBV10-1
TGTGCCAGCAGTTACTCATCGAGTGATCAGCCCCAGCATTTT,CASSYSSSDQPQHF,NA,NA,TRBJ1-5,TRBV6-5
TGCGCCAGCAGTGGGGGGAACACCGGGGAGCTGTTTTTT,CASSGGNTGELFF,NA,NA,TRBJ2-2,TRBV5-1
TGTGCCAGCAGCCGGGGACAGGGGAACGGCTACACCTTC,CASSRGQGNGYTF,NA,TRBD1,TRBJ1-2,TRBV7-2
TGTGCCAGCAGCTTGGGGACTCCCAACGAGCAGTACTTC,CASSLGTPNEQYF,once,NA,TRBJ2-7,TRBV5-6
TGTGCCAGCAGCTTAGCGTCGGACAGGTACTACGAGCAGTACTTC,CASSLASDRYYEQYF,NA,TRBD1,TRBJ2-7,TRBV7-6
TGTGCCAGCAGCGTGGGCCTGGACGATACTAATGAAAAACTGTTTTTT,CASSVGLDDTNEKLFF,NA,NA,TRBJ1-4,TRBV9
TGCGCCAGCAGCCAACCGCTTGCGGGACAGGGGTCTTACGAGCAGTACTTC,CASSQPLAGQGSYEQYF,NA,TRBD1,TRBJ2-7,TRBV5-1
TGTGCCAGCAGCGAGGCGGGACATCGTTCACCCCTCCACTTT,CASSEAGHRSPLHF,NA,NA,TRBJ1-6,TRBV9
TGCAGTGGTGGAACTCAAAACATTCAGTACTTC,CSGGTQNIQYF,NA,NA,TRBJ2-4,TRBV20-1
TGTGCCAGCTTTGGTGTCGGGGGAGGGCATTTT,CASFGVGGGHF,few,NA,TRBJ1-5,TRBV27
TGTGCCAGCAGCCAAGATCATCGGAGAGACAATTCACCCCTCCACTTT,CASSQDHRRDNSPLHF,NA,NA,TRBJ1-6,TRBV4-2
TGTGCCTGGAGTGGGGGGGTTGGCTACACCTTC,CAWSGGVGYTF,few,NA,TRBJ1-2,TRBV30
TGTGCCAGCAGTAGGACTGTCTTTAGCACAGATACGCAGTATTTT,CASSRTVFSTDTQYF,NA,NA,TRBJ2-3,TRBV7-2
TGCGCCAGCAGCCACAGGGTAACCAACTATGGCTACACCTTC,CASSHRVTNYGYTF,NA,NA,TRBJ1-2,TRBV4-1
TGTGCCAGCACTGGAATAGGAACGTATAATTCACCCCTCCACTTT,CASTGIGTYNSPLHF,NA,NA,TRBJ1-6,TRBV5-6
TGTGCCAGCAGCGGCAGCACCTACGAGCAGTACTTC,CASSGSTYEQYF,few,NA,TRBJ2-7,TRBV9
TGTGCCAGCAGCCAGGACAATTCACCCCTCCACTTT,CASSQDNSPLHF,NA,NA,TRBJ1-6,TRBV2
TGTGCCAGCAGCGTTTTCTCCAGTAGCAGGGAGACCCAGTACTTC,CASSVFSSSRETQYF,NA,NA,TRBJ2-5,TRBV9
TGTGCCAGCAGCGTAGAGAGCGGGGAGCTCACAGATACGCAGTATTTT,CASSVESGELTDTQYF,NA,TRBD2,TRBJ2-3,TRBV9
TGTGCCAGCAGCTTCCAGGGGAGGGGACTCCACTTT,CASSFQGRGLHF,NA,NA,TRBJ1-6,TRBV6-2/TRBV6-3
TGTGCCAGCAGCTTAGATTGGACGGCTAAGGACAATGAGCAGTTCTTC,CASSLDWTAKDNEQFF,NA,NA,TRBJ2-1,TRBV7-3
TGTGCCAGCCTACTAGACAGGAGTCTAGAGCAGTACTTC,CASLLDRSLEQYF,NA,NA,TRBJ2-7,TRBV2
TGTGCCAGCAGATCCACCTCGACAGGGGGCGGTGAGCAGTTCTTC,CASRSTSTGGGEQFF,NA,TRBD1,TRBJ2-1,TRBV6-5
TGTGCCAGCAGTTCGACGGGACAGCCCCCGGGCGAGCAGTACTTC,CASSSTGQPPGEQYF,NA,TRBD1,TRBJ2-7,TRBV28
TGCGCCAGCAGCTTGGGACAGGGTGGTGATACGCAGTATTTT,CASSLGQGGDTQYF,once,TRBD1,TRBJ2-3,TRBV5-1
TGTGCCAGCAGCAGGACCTTCTACGAGCAGTACTTC,CASSRTFYEQYF,once,NA,TRBJ2-7,TRBV7-2
TGTGCCAGCAGTGACCCCTGGAATTCACCCCTCCACTTT,CASSDPWNSPLHF,NA,NA,TRBJ1-6,TRBV25-1
TGTGCCAGCAGCTTAGACTGGACAGCCAGCGTTCAGCCCCAGCATTTT,CASSLDWTASVQPQHF,NA,NA,TRBJ1-5,TRBV7-2
TGTGCCAGCAGCCAGGGACAGCAAGAGACCCAGTACTTC,CASSQGQQETQYF,NA,TRBD1,TRBJ2-5,TRBV11-3
TGTGCCACCAGTGATTTCGGAACTGAGCAGTTCTTC,CATSDFGTEQFF,NA,NA,TRBJ2-1,TRBV24-1
TGTGCCAGCAGCCAGGTCGGGGCCTCGGACACCATATATTTT,CASSQVGASDTIYF,NA,NA,TRBJ1-3,TRBV3-1/TRBV3-2
TGTGCCAGCAGTGGCGGGCAAACCTACGAGCAGTACTTC,CASSGGQTYEQYF,NA,NA,TRBJ2-7,TRBV7-9
TGTGCAAGTCGCTTTTCTAGGAACCTGAACACTGAAGCTTTCTTT,CASRFSRNLNTEAFF,NA,NA,TRBJ1-1,TRBV12-2